This is a list of T cell receptor beta chains from one sample in a study of T-cell memory formation after mild COVID-19. TCRdb reprocessed the 5' RACE reads via MiXCR and lists one record per CDR3 protein. The table records 450,000 to 700,000 distinct CDR3 sequences, roughly 18% of them present only once. Input material: PBMCs or a T cell subset sorted from them (not recorded which). The receptor set was obtained from an adult woman who had mild COVID-19 (a few samples of this study predate the infection). Cell type and time point are not known. Each CDR3 is given with its conserved first and last residue. The order of the fields is CDR3 protein, CDR3 DNA, CDR3 length, V gene, J gene, D gene, clone size. The D gene is left open where the match is weak. The size field is filled for only some rows; it gives once, few, many or a size class.

CDR3: CASSLEDGPYEQYF
DNA: TGTGCCAGCAGCTTAGAAGACGGACCCTACGAGCAGTACTTC
length: 14
V: TRBV11-2
J: TRBJ2-7
D: .
size: .

CDR3: CSARRGGRYEQYF
DNA: TGCAGTGCTAGGCGCGGGGGGAGGTACGAGCAGTACTTC
length: 13
V: TRBV20-1
J: TRBJ2-7
D: TRBD2
size: .

CDR3: CASSFRGGHEQFF
DNA: TGCGCCAGCAGTTTTAGGGGTGGACATGAGCAGTTCTTC
length: 13
V: TRBV5-1
J: TRBJ2-1
D: .
size: many

CDR3: CASSYEGGDTDTQYF
DNA: TGTGCCAGCAGTTACGAGGGGGGAGACACAGATACGCAGTATTTT
length: 15
V: TRBV6-5
J: TRBJ2-3
D: .
size: .

CDR3: CASSLPGQAAGANVLTF
DNA: TGTGCCAGCAGCTTACCGGGACAGGCGGCTGGGGCCAACGTCCTGACTTTC
length: 17
V: TRBV5-6
J: TRBJ2-6
D: TRBD1
size: few

CDR3: CASSSTPRGRDYGYTF
DNA: TGTGCCAGCAGCTCGACCCCGAGAGGACGGGACTATGGCTACACCTTC
length: 16
V: TRBV7-2
J: TRBJ1-2
D: .
size: .

CDR3: CASSQGERTWHETQYF
DNA: TGTGCCAGCAGCCAAGGGGAACGGACGTGGCACGAGACCCAGTACTTC
length: 16
V: TRBV3-1
J: TRBJ2-5
D: .
size: .

CDR3: CASSPEGSRVGTEAFF
DNA: TGTGCCAGCAGCCCGGAGGGGTCACGGGTGGGCACTGAAGCTTTCTTT
length: 16
V: TRBV5-4
J: TRBJ1-1
D: .
size: few

CDR3: CASSLTGTQETQYF
DNA: TGCGCCAGCAGCTTGACCGGCACGCAAGAGACCCAGTACTTC
length: 14
V: TRBV5-1
J: TRBJ2-5
D: .
size: .

CDR3: CATSDLELAGTDTQYF
DNA: TGTGCCACCAGTGATTTGGAACTAGCGGGGACAGATACGCAGTATTTT
length: 16
V: TRBV24-1
J: TRBJ2-3
D: TRBD2
size: many

CDR3: CASSQDQGGGYQPQHF
DNA: TGTGCCAGCAGCCAAGATCAAGGAGGGGGGTATCAGCCCCAGCATTTT
length: 16
V: TRBV4-2
J: TRBJ1-5
D: .
size: few

CDR3: CASSTFNYGYTF
DNA: TGTGCCAGTAGTACCTTCAACTATGGCTACACCTTC
length: 12
V: TRBV19
J: TRBJ1-2
D: .
size: .

CDR3: CASSPEDTYYNEQFF
DNA: TGTGCCAGCTCACCGGAGGACACTTACTACAATGAGCAGTTCTTC
length: 15
V: TRBV18
J: TRBJ2-1
D: .
size: many

CDR3: CATSDLSGRENYNEQFF
DNA: TGTGCCACCAGTGATTTGAGTGGTAGGGAAAACTACAATGAGCAGTTCTTC
length: 17
V: TRBV24-1
J: TRBJ2-1
D: .
size: .

CDR3: CASSLAHGVEAFF
DNA: TGTGCCAGCAGCTTAGCTCACGGCGTTGAAGCTTTCTTT
length: 13
V: TRBV7-9
J: TRBJ1-1
D: .
size: .

CDR3: CSVEEVGEAQHF
DNA: TGCAGCGTTGAAGAGGTAGGAGAGGCCCAGCATTTT
length: 12
V: TRBV29-1
J: TRBJ1-5
D: .
size: .

CDR3: CSARGAGQRREEQYF
DNA: TGCAGTGCTAGAGGCGCTGGACAGCGGAGAGAGGAGCAGTACTTC
length: 15
V: TRBV20-1
J: TRBJ2-7
D: .
size: .

CDR3: CASSLPTRDRVGSNQPQHF
DNA: TGTGCCAGCAGTTTACCGACCCGGGACAGGGTAGGGAGCAATCAGCCCCAGCATTTT
length: 19
V: TRBV6-6
J: TRBJ1-5
D: TRBD1
size: many

CDR3: CASAPAGANYEQYF
DNA: TGTGCCAGCGCTCCAGCGGGAGCCAACTACGAGCAGTACTTC
length: 14
V: TRBV7-9
J: TRBJ2-7
D: TRBD2
size: many

CDR3: CSVEEQGAGELFF
DNA: TGCAGCGTTGAAGAACAGGGAGCCGGGGAGCTGTTTTTT
length: 13
V: TRBV29-1
J: TRBJ2-2
D: .
size: few

CDR3: CASSYSSGRGNNSPLHF
DNA: TGTGCCAGCAGTTACTCGTCGGGCAGGGGCAATAATTCACCCCTCCACTTT
length: 17
V: TRBV6-5
J: TRBJ1-6
D: .
size: few

CDR3: CATSDSRADYTDTQYF
DNA: TGTGCCACCAGTGATTCTCGAGCGGACTACACAGATACGCAGTATTTT
length: 16
V: TRBV24-1
J: TRBJ2-3
D: .
size: .

CDR3: CASSQVATGLNTEAFF
DNA: TGCGCCAGCAGCCAAGTTGCGACAGGATTGAACACTGAAGCTTTCTTT
length: 16
V: TRBV4-1
J: TRBJ1-1
D: .
size: few

CDR3: CASSLDQYASGSPNTGELFF
DNA: TGTGCCAGCAGCTTAGATCAGTATGCTAGTGGCAGCCCGAACACCGGGGAGCTGTTTTTT
length: 20
V: TRBV11-2
J: TRBJ2-2
D: .
size: .

CDR3: CASSPPSTPRQYF
DNA: TGTGCCAGCTCACCACCGAGTACGCCCCGGCAGTATTTT
length: 13
V: TRBV18
J: TRBJ2-3
D: .
size: many

CDR3: CSASLGQGYQPQHF
DNA: TGCAGTGCTAGTCTCGGCCAGGGGTATCAGCCCCAGCATTTT
length: 14
V: TRBV20-1
J: TRBJ1-5
D: .
size: .

CDR3: CASSSVRRNMNTEAFF
DNA: TGTGCCAGCAGTTCGGTACGGCGGAACATGAACACTGAAGCTTTCTTT
length: 16
V: TRBV6-1
J: TRBJ1-1
D: .
size: few

CDR3: CASSVGSPLAGPGELFF
DNA: TGTGCCAGCAGCGTAGGTAGCCCCCTAGCGGGTCCCGGGGAGCTGTTTTTT
length: 17
V: TRBV9
J: TRBJ2-2
D: TRBD2
size: few

CDR3: CASSSTARGTPSTDTQYF
DNA: TGTGCCAGCAGCTCCACCGCCCGGGGTACCCCTAGCACAGATACGCAGTATTTT
length: 18
V: TRBV7-6
J: TRBJ2-3
D: .
size: few

CDR3: CASSPVDDSYNEQFF
DNA: TGTGCCAGCAGTCCCGTGGACGACTCCTACAATGAGCAGTTCTTC
length: 15
V: TRBV12-3/TRBV12-4
J: TRBJ2-1
D: .
size: .

CDR3: CASSRSDSTGANVLTF
DNA: TGTGCCAGCAGCCGTTCCGACAGTACTGGGGCCAACGTCCTGACTTTC
length: 16
V: TRBV2
J: TRBJ2-6
D: .
size: .

CDR3: CASSWTGRNTGELFF
DNA: TGTGCCAGCAGTTGGACAGGCCGAAACACCGGGGAGCTGTTTTTT
length: 15
V: TRBV12-3/TRBV12-4
J: TRBJ2-2
D: TRBD1
size: .

CDR3: CASSHSRDRGRRVWTSDRYEQYF
DNA: TGTGCCAGCAGTCATTCCCGGGACAGGGGGCGCAGGGTCTGGACTAGCGACAGATACGAGCAGTACTTC
length: 23
V: TRBV27
J: TRBJ2-7
D: TRBD1
size: .

CDR3: CASSQDLAGGAVDTQYF
DNA: TGCGCCAGCAGCCAAGATTTAGCGGGAGGCGCGGTAGATACGCAGTATTTT
length: 17
V: TRBV4-3
J: TRBJ2-3
D: TRBD2
size: .

CDR3: CASTPRGRSSYNEQFF
DNA: TGCGCCAGCACCCCCCGGGGGCGGAGCTCCTACAATGAGCAGTTCTTC
length: 16
V: TRBV5-1
J: TRBJ2-1
D: .
size: many

CDR3: CASSFVANEQYF
DNA: TGTGCCAGCAGTTTTGTTGCCAACGAGCAGTACTTC
length: 12
V: TRBV12-3/TRBV12-4
J: TRBJ2-7
D: .
size: few

CDR3: CASSPARGWAYNEQFF
DNA: TGTGCCAGCAGTCCCGCTCGGGGGTGGGCCTACAATGAGCAGTTCTTC
length: 16
V: TRBV12-3/TRBV12-4
J: TRBJ2-1
D: .
size: .